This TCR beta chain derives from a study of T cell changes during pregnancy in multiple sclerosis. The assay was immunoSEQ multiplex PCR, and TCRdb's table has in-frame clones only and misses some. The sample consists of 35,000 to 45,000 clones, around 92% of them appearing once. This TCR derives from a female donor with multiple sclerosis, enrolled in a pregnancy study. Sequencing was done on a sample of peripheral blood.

Written as DNA, the CDR3 is TGCGCCAGCAGCCCTAGGACAGGGGGCCCTGAAAAACTGTTTTTT. This codes for CASSPRTGGPEKLFF. This chain links TRBV4-3 with TRBJ1-4, with 11 bases fitting TRBD1. With V trimmed by 4 bases and J by 7 bases, 5 bases remained unmatched. Germline lookup yields CDR1 LGHNA and CDR2 YSLEER. The CDR3 length is 15 residues.